Listed below are T cell receptor beta chains from one sample, sequenced in a study of blood T cell repertoires in COVID-19. The data were produced by immunoSEQ multiplex PCR, yet TCRdb's version contains in-frame clones alone and is incomplete. This sample has around 230,000 clones, with less than 90% found just once. The sample comprised peripheral blood. These receptors were taken from a woman in her seventies with active or convalescent COVID-19. CDR3s include the opening cysteine and the closing phenylalanine or tryptophan.

V gene: TRBV2
CDR3 protein: CASSDFTGFGELFF

V gene: TRBV5-1
CDR3 protein: CASSLALSSYEQYF

V gene: TRBV5-6
CDR3 protein: CASSQDMGGPQHF

V gene: TRBV2
CDR3 protein: CASSEQGAQYNEQFF

V gene: TRBV7-9
CDR3 protein: CASSLLAGDAETQYF

V gene: TRBV5-1
CDR3 protein: CASSFAGQLSTDTQYF

V gene: TRBV6-6
CDR3 protein: CASSLTGGASNEQFF

V gene: TRBV7-2
CDR3 protein: CASSPSGTGSGYTF

V gene: TRBV6-5
CDR3 protein: CASSRDRDSPLHF

V gene: TRBV19
CDR3 protein: CASSAARLAGAQWGNEQFF

V gene: TRBV7-2
CDR3 protein: CASSPQAGGETQYF

V gene: TRBV11-2
CDR3 protein: CASSLRSGQETQYF

V gene: TRBV3-1/TRBV3-2
CDR3 protein: CASSRTSSPIQETQYF

V gene: TRBV6-5
CDR3 protein: CASVSGQGDGYTF

V gene: TRBV28
CDR3 protein: CAATGSNQPQHF

V gene: TRBV2
CDR3 protein: CASSFQNQPQHF